The clone carrying this T cell receptor (beta chain) was counted a few times. Its cognate antigen is unknown. The germline V and J ends were trimmed by 0 bases and 0 bases, with 9 bases remaining between them. Per the germline V gene, CDR1 is SEHNR and CDR2 is FQNEAQ (reference sequence). The length of the CDR3 is 15 residues. The data stem from a study of T-cell reconstitution after alpha-beta-depleted transplantation in children. Preparing the TCRbeta library involved the use of unique molecular identifiers. TCRdb redid the calling of the PCR reads with MiXCR, one entry per CDR3 protein. Found here are over 150,000 distinct CDR3 sequences, 5.5% to 7% of them singletons; the top ten hold 4.5% to 5.5%. Broader study findings: Among T cells one year after transplant, newly produced cells accounted for most counts and diversity. Some patients owed their high day-60 TCRbeta diversity to surviving recipient T cells and thymic progenitors. Approximately two months post-transplant, alpha-beta T cells reportedly originated from several hundred expanded graft clones.

This chain uses TRBV7-9 with TRBJ2-7; the D gene is possibly TRBD1 (6 bases). This clonotype was sampled from a girl under two years old with combined immunodeficiency, due to receive a stem cell transplant. The sample was PBMCs, taken before TCRalphabeta/CD19-depleted stem cell transplant. The CDR3 sequence is CASSLAWTVSYEQYF. The DNA for the CDR3 is TGTGCCAGCAGCTTAGCCTGGACAGTCTCCTACGAGCAGTACTTC.